The rows below give T cell receptor beta chains drawn from one sample of a study of blood T cell repertoires in COVID-19. The assay was immunoSEQ multiplex PCR, and TCRdb's table has in-frame clones only and misses some. The repertoire includes roughly 220,000 clones, 84% of them detected once, and 4.5% to 5.5% sits in the top ten. The sequencing input was peripheral blood. Source of these receptors: a woman aged 55 to 70 who had recovered from COVID-19. CDR3s leave out the opening cysteine and the closing phenylalanine or tryptophan.

v_call cdr3_aa
TRBV6-1 ASSAIGTGGIYEQY
TRBV11-2 ASSSGTNGAPLH
TRBV30 AWSPIRGYGYT
TRBV19 ASSAGGLLKETQY
TRBV7-2 ASSLDARLSPPLH
TRBV27 ASSFDRFYQPQH
TRBV5-6 ASRQGALGYGYT
TRBV4-2 ASSETRGSAYEQY
TRBV9 ASSEAAGGTYEQY
TRBV5-8 ASSPETSGDAADTQY
TRBV11-2 ASSLDNARNTEAF
TRBV7-9 ASSRRGGAPYNEQF
TRBV6-5 ASSNSYEQY
TRBV6-5 ASTPRSGGDYGYT
TRBV9 ASSPRGGSGANVLT
TRBV5-5 ASSFDLGGLYNEQF
TRBV6-5 ASSPGYDQPQH
TRBV12-5 ASGRGTSGGLSTDTQY
TRBV4-1 ASSHSKTGGANSKF
TRBV10-3 AISARDNYEQY
TRBV3-1/TRBV3-2 ASSLGRGGETQY
TRBV7-9 ASRPRPGQGEKLF
TRBV2 ASSYSGGANTGELF
TRBV16 ASSLMVGEDSPLH
TRBV5-5 ASRVGWQGSGNTIY
TRBV18 ASSPSLAAYNEQF
TRBV19 ASSGQRNYGYT
TRBV6-6 ASSLTANYGYT
TRBV6-6 ASSLAQGAGGYT
TRBV12-5 ASRAGGTQETQY
TRBV5-4 ASRAGGIYNEQF
TRBV2 ASSDGLATDIQY
TRBV5-1 ASSLVSSSYEQY
TRBV10-1 ASRGTGGNEKLF
TRBV5-5 ASSLGTSGAGAETQY
TRBV5-1 ASSLVPDQPQH
TRBV9 ASSVEGGGPYNEQF
TRBV9 ASSVGLGVGGTEAF
TRBV18 ASSRGQGTYNEQF
TRBV12-3/TRBV12-4 ASSLLRGNEQF
TRBV2 ASRPGQGALEIQPQH
TRBV5-1 ASSVDRGNTEAF
TRBV12-3/TRBV12-4 ASRPGSGNTIY
TRBV11-2 ASSLGGGEVNTEAF
TRBV10-3 AIRSATNEKLF